The clone carrying this T cell receptor beta chain has a count of ten or more. The data belong to a study of human T cells and chemical hapten exposure. The CDR3 contains 22 residues. The V gene's germline CDR1 is MGHRA and CDR2 YSYEKL. V trimming: 0 bases; J trimming: 7 bases; junction bases outside the gene matches: 18. Time point reported: patch test 3, about 24 weeks after DPC sensitization. Treatment given: therapeutic diphenylcyclopropenone sensitization with weekly scalp DPC. In TCRdb, the RACE reads were re-called with MiXCR into one record per CDR3 protein. The data show 80,000 to 100,000 distinct CDR3 sequences, 10% to 13% seen once.

The chain employs TRBV4-1 and TRBJ2-1; 16 bases are shared with TRBD2. Material: whole blood, obtained in connection with sensitization to the hapten diphenylcyclopropenone (DPC). This receptor was identified in a woman between 50 and 59 years old with alopecia areata. Some clones in this sample may be carry-over from other donors' samples. The CDR3 here is CASSQDRLRGLAGGPRSNEQFF. In DNA form, the CDR3 reads TGCGCCAGCAGCCAAGATCGCCTCCGGGGACTAGCGGGAGGGCCAAGGTCAAATGAGCAGTTCTTC.